Following are 16 T cell receptor beta chains from one sample sequenced in a study of blood T cell repertoires in COVID-19. TCRdb's table, derived via immunoSEQ multiplex PCR, lists solely in-frame clones and lacks some. The table includes approximately 150,000 clones, 65% to 85% detected once. Specimen: peripheral blood. These receptors were collected from a man aged 30 to 39 with COVID-19, enrolled during active disease.

The genes are TRBV2 and TRBJ1-1; D is undetermined. V was shortened by 9 bases and J by 2 bases, with 10 bases between the two germline ends. The CDR3 spans 12 residues. The germline V gene encodes CDR1 SNHLY and CDR2 FYNNEI. Written as DNA, the CDR3 is TGTGCCAGTCATACAGCTAACACTGAAGCTTTCTTT. This gives the protein CASHTANTEAFF.

This chain uses TRBV9 with TRBJ2-3; 13 positions match TRBD2. Trimming cost V 3 bases and J 3 bases; bases outside gene matches: 4. This CDR3 has 16 residues. Germline V gene data show CDR1 as SGDLS and CDR2 as YYNGEE. The CDR3 spells CASSDGTSGTTDTQYF. In DNA, the CDR3 is TGTGCCAGCAGCGATGGGACTAGCGGGACGACAGATACGCAGTATTTT.

The chain couples TRBV28 to TRBJ1-2; perhaps TRBD1 as D (5 bases). This CDR3 is 13 amino acids long. The V end was cut by 6 bases, the J end by 4 bases, with 12 bases between. Germline-derived CDR1 and CDR2 are MDHEN and SYDVKM. The CDR3 sequence: CASRGREIYGYTF. As DNA, the CDR3 is TGTGCCAGCAGGGGCAGGGAAATCTATGGCTACACCTTC.

The chain employs TRBV2 and TRBJ2-1, with a tentative D call TRBD2 (6 bases). In germline, CDR1 is SNHLY, CDR2 FYNNEI. V was clipped by 0 bases and J by 4 bases, with 7 bases between them. The CDR3 consists of 14 residues. This CDR3 is CASSEAGLYNEQFF. The CDR3 nucleotides are TGTGCCAGCAGTGAAGCGGGACTGTACAATGAGCAGTTCTTC.

V and J are TRBV20-1 and TRBJ2-7; 7 bases match TRBD1. The CDR3 contains 15 residues. Germline-derived CDR1 and CDR2 are DFQATT and SNEGSKA (reference sequence). Losses at the gene ends were 3 bases for V and 3 bases for J; bases not matched to a gene: 11. The CDR3 nucleotides are TGCAGTGCTAGTTACCTCGACAGGGCCTACTACGAGCAGTACTTC. Residues: CSASYLDRAYYEQYF.

The rearrangement links TRBV6-5 to TRBJ1-1, with D unclear. Germline V gene sequence: CDR1 MNHEY, CDR2 SVGAGI. The CDR3 length is 14 residues. V gave up 2 bases and J gave up 4 bases, with 11 bases separating them. The CDR3 sequence is CASSYGERSTEAFF. The CDR3 bases are TGTGCCAGCAGTTACGGAGAGAGGAGCACTGAAGCTTTCTTT.

J is TRBJ2-1 and V is TRBV4-2; D may be TRBD1 (6 bases). CDR3 length: 14 residues. Between the trimmed V and J ends, which lost 1 base and 7 bases, there was a span of 11 bases. Germline V gene data show CDR1 as LGHNA and CDR2 as YNFKEQ. The CDR3 is CASSQVQGTNEQFF. CDR3 sequence (DNA): TGTGCCAGCAGCCAAGTCCAGGGGACGAATGAGCAGTTCTTC.

The chain couples TRBV6-2 or TRBV6-3 to TRBJ1-2; D call uncertain. V dropped 6 bases and J dropped 4 bases, with 12 bases sitting between them. The CDR3 has 13 amino acids. Per germline, CDR1 MNHEY and CDR2 SVGEGT. In DNA, the CDR3 is TGTGCCAGCAGCTATCAGAAAATCTATGGCTACACCTTC. It translates to CASSYQKIYGYTF.

V usage is TRBV5-1 and J usage is TRBJ2-2; D may be TRBD2 (5 bases). Germline CDR1 SGHRS, CDR2 YFSETQ. Trimming cost V 7 bases and J 8 bases, with 21 bases left between them. The CDR3 extends over 15 amino acids. This CDR3 is CASPIPTEGEGELFF. As DNA, the CDR3 is TGCGCCAGCCCGATCCCCACTGAGGGAGAAGGGGAGCTGTTTTTT.

The J gene is TRBJ1-2, the V gene TRBV7-2, with D perhaps matching TRBD1 (6 bases). The CDR3 extends over 15 amino acids. V was shortened by 2 bases and J by 4 bases, with 14 bases between the two germline ends. Looked up from germline, CDR1 is SGHTA and CDR2 is FQGNSA. This chain's CDR3 is CASSLYWTDSYGYTF. DNA of the CDR3: TGTGCCAGCAGCTTATATTGGACAGATTCCTATGGCTACACCTTC.

This clone was seen only a few times. The rearrangement joins TRBV7-3 to TRBJ2-7; perhaps TRBD1 as D (6 bases). V was clipped by 5 bases and J by 3 bases, with 23 bases between them. Germline values: CDR1 SGHTA, CDR2 FQGTGA. This CDR3 is 17 amino acids long. The CDR3: CASSTKGLRTADYEQYF. The CDR3 nucleotides are TGTGCCAGCAGCACAAAGGGGCTGCGGACAGCGGACTACGAGCAGTACTTC.

This clone was observed once. The V call is TRBV7-6, the J call TRBJ2-5, with 14 bases identical to TRBD2. Germline V lookup: CDR1 SGHVS, CDR2 FNYEAQ. The CDR3 loop spans 16 amino acids. J was trimmed by 5 bases and V by 3 bases; bases with no gene match: 5. CDR3 DNA: TGTGCCAGCAGCTTCGGGACTAGCGGGAGCTGGGAGACCCAGTACTTC. Translating gives CASSFGTSGSWETQYF.

The chain joins TRBV19 to TRBJ1-5; D gene uncertain. CDR1 and CDR2 from the germline V gene are LNHDA and SQIVND (reference sequence). The CDR3 has 15 residues. V gave up 6 bases and J gave up 0 bases, with 12 bases separating them. The CDR3 here is CASSFRGDSNQPQHF. In DNA form, the CDR3 reads TGTGCCAGTAGCTTCCGGGGAGATAGCAATCAGCCCCAGCATTTT. Based on the CDR3 plus reference TRBV19 and TRBJ1-5, the full variable domain is DGGITQSPKYLFRKEGQNVTLSCEQNLNHDAMYWYRQDPGQGLRLIYYSQIVNDFQKGDIAEGYSVSREKKESFPLTVTSAQKNPTAFYLCASSFRGDSNQPQHFGDGTRLSIL.

The gene calls are TRBV11-2 and TRBJ1-3, with 7 bases aligning to TRBD1. V shed 2 bases, J shed 0 bases, and the junction held 13 bases outside the gene matches. CDR1 is SGHAT, CDR2 FQNNGV, per germline. This CDR3 comprises 19 residues. CDR3 amino acids: CASSLFLSEQGPSGNTIYF. The CDR3 DNA reads as TGTGCCAGCAGCTTATTTTTATCGGAACAGGGGCCCTCTGGAAACACCATATATTTT.

This rearrangement joins TRBV28 to TRBJ2-7; 7 bases are shared with TRBD2. Germline CDR1 is MDHEN and CDR2 is SYDVKM. CDR3 length: 15 amino acids. Losses at the gene ends were 6 bases for V and 6 bases for J; bases not matched to a gene: 14. The CDR3 sequence is CASSRQLATLFEQYF. The CDR3 coding sequence is TGTGCCAGCAGCCGACAACTAGCGACCCTATTCGAGCAGTACTTC.

This chain connects TRBV28 to TRBJ2-7; D remains unclear. Germline V gene data show CDR1 as MDHEN and CDR2 as SYDVKM. The ends were cut back, 6 bases at V and 1 base at J, with 10 bases in the middle. CDR3 length: 13 residues. The chain's CDR3 is CASRRHSSYEQYF. The CDR3 DNA reads as TGTGCCAGCAGACGACACTCTTCCTACGAGCAGTACTTC.